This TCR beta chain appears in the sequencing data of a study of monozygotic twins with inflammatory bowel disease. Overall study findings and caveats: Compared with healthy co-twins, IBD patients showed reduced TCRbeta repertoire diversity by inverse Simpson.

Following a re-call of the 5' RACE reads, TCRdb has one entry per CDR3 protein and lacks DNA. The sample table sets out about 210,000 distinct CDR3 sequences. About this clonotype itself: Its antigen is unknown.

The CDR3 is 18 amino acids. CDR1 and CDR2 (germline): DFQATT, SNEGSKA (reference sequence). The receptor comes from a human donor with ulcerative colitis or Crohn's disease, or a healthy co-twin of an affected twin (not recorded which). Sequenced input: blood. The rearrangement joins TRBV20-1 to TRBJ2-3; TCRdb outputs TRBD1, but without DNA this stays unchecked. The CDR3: CSARDLSSGGARTDTQYF.